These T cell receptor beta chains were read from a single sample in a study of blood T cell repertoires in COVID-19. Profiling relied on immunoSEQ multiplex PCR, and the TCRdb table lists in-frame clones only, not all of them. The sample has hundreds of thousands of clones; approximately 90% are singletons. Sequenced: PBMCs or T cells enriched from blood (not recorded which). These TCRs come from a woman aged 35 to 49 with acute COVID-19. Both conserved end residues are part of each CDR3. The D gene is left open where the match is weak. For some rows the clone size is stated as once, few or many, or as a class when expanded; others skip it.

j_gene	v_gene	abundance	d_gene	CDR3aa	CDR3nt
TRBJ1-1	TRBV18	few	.	CASSPSGGRDTEAFF	TGTGCCAGCTCACCCTCGGGAGGGAGGGACACTGAAGCTTTCTTT
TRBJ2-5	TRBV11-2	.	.	CASSLERMGQWQYF	TGTGCCAGCAGCTTAGAGAGAATGGGGCAATGGCAGTACTTC
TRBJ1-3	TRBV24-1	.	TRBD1	CATSDRDRDLGTIYF	TGTGCCACCAGTGACCGGGACAGGGATTTGGGCACCATATATTTT
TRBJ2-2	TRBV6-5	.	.	CASILRPGTGELFF	TGTGCCAGCATTTTACGCCCGGGCACCGGGGAGCTGTTTTTT
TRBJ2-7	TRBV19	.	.	CASQQGLSYEQYF	TGTGCCAGTCAGCAGGGCCTCTCCTACGAGCAGTACTTC
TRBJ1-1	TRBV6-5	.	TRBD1	CASSYFDRETEAFF	TGTGCCAGCAGTTACTTTGACAGGGAGACTGAAGCTTTCTTT
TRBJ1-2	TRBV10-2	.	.	CASSGTGLKVNGYTF	TGCGCCAGCAGTGGGACGGGGTTAAAGGTAAACGGCTACACCTTC
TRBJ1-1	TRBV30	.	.	CAWSLGGLGLTEAFF	TGTGCCTGGAGTCTCGGGGGGTTGGGATTGACTGAAGCTTTCTTT
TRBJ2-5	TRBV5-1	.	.	CASSVGQSQETQYF	TGCGCCAGCAGTGTAGGACAGAGCCAAGAGACCCAGTACTTC
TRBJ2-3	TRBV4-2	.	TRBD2	CASSQDLARGGLDTQYF	TGTGCCAGCAGCCAAGACCTCGCTCGCGGGGGTCTTGATACGCAGTATTTT
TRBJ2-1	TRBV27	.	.	CASSFFPIADPANNEQFF	TGTGCCAGCAGTTTTTTTCCCATTGCGGATCCGGCTAACAATGAGCAGTTCTTC
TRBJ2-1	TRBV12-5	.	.	CASGFQSGSHSSYNEQFF	TGTGCTAGTGGTTTTCAGAGTGGCTCCCACAGCTCCTACAATGAGCAGTTCTTC
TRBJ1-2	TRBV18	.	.	CASSPPGQGISGGYTF	TGTGCCAGCTCACCACCGGGTCAGGGTATCTCGGGTGGCTACACCTTC
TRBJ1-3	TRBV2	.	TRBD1	CASSEGTGLPGNTIYF	TGTGCCAGCAGTGAGGGGACAGGACTCCCGGGAAACACCATATATTTT
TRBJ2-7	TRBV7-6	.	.	CASSKYQGNEQYF	TGTGCCAGCAGCAAATACCAGGGAAACGAGCAGTACTTC
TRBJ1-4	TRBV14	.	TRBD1	CASSRQGGEKLFF	TGTGCCAGCAGCCGCCAGGGGGGAGAAAAACTGTTTTTT
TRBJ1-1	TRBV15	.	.	CATSSGRRNTEAFF	TGTGCCACCAGCAGTGGAAGGAGGAACACTGAAGCTTTCTTT
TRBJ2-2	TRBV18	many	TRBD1	CASSSQGASNTGELFF	TGTGCCAGCTCATCACAGGGGGCTTCGAACACCGGGGAGCTGTTTTTT
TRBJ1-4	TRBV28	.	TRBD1	CASSTGGGSEKLFF	TGTGCCAGCAGTACAGGGGGCGGCAGTGAAAAACTGTTTTTT
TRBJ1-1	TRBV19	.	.	CASNKLQNTEAFF	TGTGCCAGTAATAAACTACAGAACACTGAAGCTTTCTTT
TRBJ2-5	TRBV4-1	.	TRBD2	CASSQEGTSGSRETQYF	TGCGCCAGCAGCCAAGAAGGGACTAGCGGGAGCAGAGAGACCCAGTACTTC
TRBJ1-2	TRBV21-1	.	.	CASSPLPYGYTF	TGTGCCAGCAGCCCTCTTCCGTATGGCTACACCTTC
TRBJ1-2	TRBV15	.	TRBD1	CATSAGGDYGYTF	TGTGCCACCAGCGCAGGGGGTGACTATGGCTACACCTTC
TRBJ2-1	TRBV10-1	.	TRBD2	CASSGLTSGSLGEQFF	TGCGCCAGCAGTGGACTAACTAGCGGGAGTTTGGGTGAGCAGTTCTTC
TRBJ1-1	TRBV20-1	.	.	CSARDNSEAFF	TGCAGTGCTAGAGATAACTCTGAAGCTTTCTTT
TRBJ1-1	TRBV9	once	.	CASSPLVGGYTEAFF	TGTGCCAGCAGTCCTTTGGTTGGCGGCTACACTGAAGCTTTCTTT
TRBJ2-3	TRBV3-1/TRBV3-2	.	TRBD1	CASSQGKGGWSDTQYF	TGTGCCAGCAGCCAAGGGAAAGGGGGCTGGTCAGATACGCAGTATTTT
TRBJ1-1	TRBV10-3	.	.	CAIKARVNTEAFF	TGTGCCATCAAGGCCCGGGTGAACACTGAAGCTTTCTTT
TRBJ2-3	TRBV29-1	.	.	CSVGHDADTQYF	TGCAGCGTTGGACACGATGCAGATACGCAGTATTTT